This T cell receptor (beta chain) was identified during a study of T cell changes during pregnancy in multiple sclerosis. CDR1 and CDR2 (germline): LGHNA, YSLEER. V was clipped by 0 bases and J by 3 bases, with 9 bases between them. The CDR3 contains 14 residues. Profiling relied on immunoSEQ multiplex PCR, and the TCRdb table lists in-frame clones only, not all of them. The sample has about 83,000 clones, roughly nine tenths seen once. The V and J genes are TRBV4-3 and TRBJ2-7; tentative D call: TRBD2 (5 bases). The sequences come from PBMCs, collected in the first trimester of pregnancy. This receptor was identified in a female donor in good health, serving as a control in a pregnancy study. Some clones in this sample may be carry-over from other donors' samples. The CDR3 bases are TGCGCCAGCAGCCAAGACGGACTTGGCTACGAGCAGTACTTC. Translation: CASSQDGLGYEQYF.